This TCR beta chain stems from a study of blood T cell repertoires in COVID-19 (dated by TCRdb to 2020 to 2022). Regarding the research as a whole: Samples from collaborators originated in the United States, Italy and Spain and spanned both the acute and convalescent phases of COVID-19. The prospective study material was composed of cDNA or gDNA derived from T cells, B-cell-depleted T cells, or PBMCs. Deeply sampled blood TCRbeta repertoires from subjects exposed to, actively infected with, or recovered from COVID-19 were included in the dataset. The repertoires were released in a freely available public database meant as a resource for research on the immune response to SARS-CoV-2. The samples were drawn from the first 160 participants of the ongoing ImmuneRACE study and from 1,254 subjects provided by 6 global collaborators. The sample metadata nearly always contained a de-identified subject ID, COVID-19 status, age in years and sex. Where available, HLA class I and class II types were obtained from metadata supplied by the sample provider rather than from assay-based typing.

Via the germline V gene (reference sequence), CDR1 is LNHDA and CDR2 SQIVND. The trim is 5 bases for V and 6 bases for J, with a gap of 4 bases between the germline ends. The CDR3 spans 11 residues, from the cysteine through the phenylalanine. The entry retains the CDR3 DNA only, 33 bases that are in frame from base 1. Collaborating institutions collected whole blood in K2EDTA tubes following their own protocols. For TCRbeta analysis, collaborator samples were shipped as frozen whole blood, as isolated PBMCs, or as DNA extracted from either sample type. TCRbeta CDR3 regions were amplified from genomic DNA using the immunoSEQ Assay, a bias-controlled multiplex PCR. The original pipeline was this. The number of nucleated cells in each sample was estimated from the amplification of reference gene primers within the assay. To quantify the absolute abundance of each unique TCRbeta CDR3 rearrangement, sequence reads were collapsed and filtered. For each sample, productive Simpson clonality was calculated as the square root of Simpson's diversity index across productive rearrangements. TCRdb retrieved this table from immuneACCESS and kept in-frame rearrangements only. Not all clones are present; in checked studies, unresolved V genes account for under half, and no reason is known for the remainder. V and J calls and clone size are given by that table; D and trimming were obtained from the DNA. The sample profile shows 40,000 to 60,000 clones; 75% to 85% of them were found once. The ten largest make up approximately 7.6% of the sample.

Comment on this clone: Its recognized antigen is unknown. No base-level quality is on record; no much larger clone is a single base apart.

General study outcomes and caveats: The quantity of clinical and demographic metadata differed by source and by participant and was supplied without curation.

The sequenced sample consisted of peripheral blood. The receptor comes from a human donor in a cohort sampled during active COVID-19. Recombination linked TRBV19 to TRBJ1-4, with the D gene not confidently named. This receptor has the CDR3 CASSPDEKLFF. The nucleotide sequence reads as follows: TGTGCCAGTAGTCCAGATGAAAAACTGTTTTTT.